The source of this TCR beta chain is a study of blood T cell repertoires in COVID-19. The germline CDR1 and CDR2 sequences are SEHNR and FQNEAQ (reference sequence). Deletions cut 1 base from V and 6 bases from J, with 16 bases between. The CDR3 has 16 amino acids. Generated by immunoSEQ multiplex PCR, the TCRdb table keeps only in-frame clones and is missing some. Found here are over 250,000 clones, 80% to 95% of them singletons; the top ten hold over 2%. The source is a woman aged 30 to 39 with COVID-19, enrolled during active disease. The genes are TRBV7-9 and TRBJ1-3, with D unresolved. The sample consisted of peripheral blood. CDR3 loop: CASSLVYSPRENTIYF. The CDR3 DNA reads TGTGCCAGCAGCTTAGTTTACAGCCCCCGCGAAAACACCATATATTTT.